The rows below give T cell receptor beta chains drawn from one sample of a study of T cells in Graves' hyperthyroidism and ophthalmopathy. TCRdb re-derived calls from the multiplex PCR reads in MiXCR, one entry per CDR3 protein. The sample comprises about 840,000 distinct CDR3 sequences, 35% to 45% of which are singletons, and roughly 8.3% rests with the top ten. Sample: blood. All receptors derive from a man between 18 and 35 years old with Graves' hyperthyroidism. The CDR3 runs from the conserved cysteine through the conserved F or W. A D gene is named only where the DNA matches it firmly.

J gene | V gene | D gene | CDR3 protein
TRBJ2-5 | TRBV7-2 | . | CASSPNAVRHQYF
TRBJ2-2 | TRBV5-1 | . | CASSFGGTNTGELFF
TRBJ2-5 | TRBV7-9 | . | CASSLAPTARGTQYF
TRBJ2-7 | TRBV7-9 | . | CASSPSQGSYEQYF
TRBJ1-4 | TRBV5-8 | TRBD1 | CASSQDRGQSEKLFF
TRBJ1-1 | TRBV7-2 | . | CASSLRGAAEAFF
TRBJ2-7 | TRBV7-2 | TRBD2 | CASSPPAETSDEQYF
TRBJ2-7 | TRBV4-1 | TRBD2 | CASSQDETSVYEQYF
TRBJ2-5 | TRBV29-1 | . | CSVPGPAHETQYF
TRBJ1-1 | TRBV7-9 | . | CASSLGSTVEAFF
TRBJ2-7 | TRBV13 | . | CASSKGDAPYEQYF
TRBJ2-3 | TRBV7-3 | TRBD2 | CASSLSGAYTDTQYF
TRBJ2-2 | TRBV7-9 | . | CASSSDIEGPQPLNTGELFF
TRBJ1-5 | TRBV6-2/TRBV6-3 | . | CASSLLRNNQPQHF
TRBJ1-1 | TRBV29-1 | TRBD1 | CSVRLTGGGTEAFF
TRBJ1-4 | TRBV20-1 | . | CSAPPAGGDEKLFF
TRBJ1-5 | TRBV6-5 | . | CASSEGSRAQPQHF
TRBJ1-5 | TRBV15 | TRBD1 | CATSSWDRGTNQPQHF
TRBJ2-7 | TRBV11-2 | TRBD2 | CASSQGRDYSYEQYF
TRBJ1-2 | TRBV5-1 | . | CASSLGAGHNYTF
TRBJ2-7 | TRBV7-9 | . | CASSQTVLWGSYEQYF
TRBJ2-5 | TRBV20-1 | . | CSASTVQETQYF
TRBJ1-5 | TRBV6-1 | . | CASSPRGYNQPQHF
TRBJ1-2 | TRBV12-3/TRBV12-4 | TRBD1 | CASSNAGGAGYGYTF
TRBJ1-1 | TRBV2 | TRBD1 | CASSFPSWGDRGVNTEAFF
TRBJ1-5 | TRBV7-4 | . | CASSQVRGAGQPQHF
TRBJ2-5 | TRBV13 | TRBD1 | CASSTWTGMKETQYF
TRBJ1-2 | TRBV2 | . | CASGDSNYGYTF
TRBJ1-5 | TRBV7-2 | . | CASSLERSNQPQHF
TRBJ2-5 | TRBV20-1 | . | CSARDGSRAGETQYF
TRBJ2-2 | TRBV7-2 | TRBD2 | CASSSYSGRGVGELFF
TRBJ1-3 | TRBV14 | . | CASSQAPLGSGNTIYF
TRBJ2-2 | TRBV7-2 | . | CASSLHGSELTGELFF
TRBJ2-7 | TRBV6-1 | . | CASSASGEGSYEQYF
TRBJ1-4 | TRBV13 | . | CASSSTENEKLFF
TRBJ2-5 | TRBV29-1 | . | CSGGSQETQYF
TRBJ2-5 | TRBV19 | . | CASSRGTAGESETQYF
TRBJ1-3 | TRBV10-3 | . | CAGRDSAGNTIYF
TRBJ2-2 | TRBV19 | TRBD1 | CASSIGQGAYAGELFF
TRBJ1-2 | TRBV15 | . | CATSREGLAGGYTF
TRBJ2-5 | TRBV25-1 | . | CASRDRRETQYF
TRBJ1-2 | TRBV2 | . | CASSGVDSPSYGYTF
TRBJ1-4 | TRBV20-1 | . | CSARMGPTFKGELFF